This is a list of T cell receptor beta chains from one sample in a study of blood T cell repertoires in COVID-19. Sequencing was performed with immunoSEQ multiplex PCR; in TCRdb, only in-frame clones are kept and a portion is missing. The sample lists about 190,000 clones, approximately 90% occurring once. What was sequenced was peripheral blood. The receptors derive from a woman between 35 and 50 years old who had recovered from COVID-19. Each CDR3 is given with its conserved first and last residue. Fields, in order: V gene, D gene, CDR3 length, J gene, clone size, CDR3 DNA, CDR3 protein. D genes are given only for firm matches. Clone size is not always given. Where it is, it says once, few, many or a class for expanded clones.

V: TRBV7-3
D: TRBD1
length: 13
J: TRBJ2-7
size: NA
DNA: TGTGCCAGCAGCTCCGGACAGGGGCGAGAGCAGTACTTC
CDR3: CASSSGQGREQYF

V: TRBV7-9
D: TRBD1
length: 18
J: TRBJ1-4
size: NA
DNA: TGTGCCAGCAGCTATGCCGGGACAGGCCTCTCAACTAATGAAAAACTGTTTTTT
CDR3: CASSYAGTGLSTNEKLFF

V: TRBV25-1
D: NA
length: 14
J: TRBJ2-1
size: NA
DNA: TGTGCCAGCAGTGAACCTTCCCTGGAGGATGAGCAGTTCTTC
CDR3: CASSEPSLEDEQFF

V: TRBV18
D: NA
length: 15
J: TRBJ1-5
size: NA
DNA: TGTGCCAGCTCACCTACAGGGAGTGGCAATCAGCCCCAGCATTTT
CDR3: CASSPTGSGNQPQHF

V: TRBV28
D: TRBD2
length: 18
J: TRBJ2-5
size: NA
DNA: TGTGCCAGCAGTCCAGGGACTAGCGGGAGGGCCCTCGGAGAGACCCAGTACTTC
CDR3: CASSPGTSGRALGETQYF

V: TRBV19
D: NA
length: 17
J: TRBJ2-3
size: NA
DNA: TGTGCCAGTAGTATGGGACCGACAGGTGCTGCGTCGAATACGCAGTATTTT
CDR3: CASSMGPTGAASNTQYF

V: TRBV6-1
D: NA
length: 17
J: TRBJ2-3
size: NA
DNA: TGTGCCAGCAGTGAAAGCAGGGTGTTTTTCCCCACAGATACGCAGTATTTT
CDR3: CASSESRVFFPTDTQYF

V: TRBV29-1
D: NA
length: 11
J: TRBJ1-1
size: few
DNA: TGCAGCGTTGCGGTTAACACTGAAGCTTTCTTT
CDR3: CSVAVNTEAFF

V: TRBV11-3
D: TRBD2
length: 17
J: TRBJ2-7
size: NA
DNA: TGTGCCAGCAGCTTAGATCCGGGACTAGCGGCGGTCTACGAGCAGTACTTC
CDR3: CASSLDPGLAAVYEQYF

V: TRBV6-6
D: NA
length: 12
J: TRBJ1-3
size: few
DNA: TGTGCCAGCAGAAGGGAGAGTAACACCATATATTTT
CDR3: CASRRESNTIYF

V: TRBV7-2
D: NA
length: 15
J: TRBJ2-1
size: NA
DNA: TGTGCCAGCAGCTTTTGGGGCGGCTCCTACAATGAGCAGTTCTTC
CDR3: CASSFWGGSYNEQFF

V: TRBV5-1
D: TRBD1
length: 16
J: TRBJ1-3
size: NA
DNA: TGCGCCAGCAGGAGGGGGACAGGTAGCTCTGGAAACACCATATATTTT
CDR3: CASRRGTGSSGNTIYF

V: TRBV11-2
D: NA
length: 13
J: TRBJ1-1
size: NA
DNA: TGTGCCAGCAGCTTTCAGGGGAACACTGAAGCTTTCTTT
CDR3: CASSFQGNTEAFF

V: TRBV11-1
D: NA
length: 14
J: TRBJ1-4
size: NA
DNA: TGTGCCAGCAGCGTAACAGGGATAAGTGAAAAACTGTTTTTT
CDR3: CASSVTGISEKLFF

V: TRBV19
D: TRBD1
length: 16
J: TRBJ1-5
size: NA
DNA: TGTGCCAGTAGTGGAGACAGGGGCAAAGAGAATCAGCCCCAGCATTTT
CDR3: CASSGDRGKENQPQHF

V: TRBV4-3
D: NA
length: 16
J: TRBJ2-6
size: NA
DNA: TGCGCCAGCAGCCAGGGGGCCCGGGTGGGGGCCAACGTCCTGACTTTC
CDR3: CASSQGARVGANVLTF

V: TRBV5-1
D: NA
length: 15
J: TRBJ1-1
size: once
DNA: TGCGCCAGCAGCTTGGCCACGCGGGGGAACACTGAAGCTTTCTTT
CDR3: CASSLATRGNTEAFF

V: TRBV11-3
D: TRBD2
length: 16
J: TRBJ2-1
size: NA
DNA: TGTGCCAGCAGCTTAGGGGGACTAGTTCCCTACAATGAGCAGTTCTTC
CDR3: CASSLGGLVPYNEQFF

V: TRBV6-5
D: NA
length: 15
J: TRBJ2-2
size: NA
DNA: TGTGCCAGCACCCGCATTGGTCAGGACACCGGGGAGCTGTTTTTT
CDR3: CASTRIGQDTGELFF

V: TRBV4-3
D: NA
length: 13
J: TRBJ2-7
size: NA
DNA: TGCGCCAGCAGCCAAATGACAAACTACGAGCAGTACTTC
CDR3: CASSQMTNYEQYF

V: TRBV3-1/TRBV3-2
D: TRBD1
length: 15
J: TRBJ2-5
size: NA
DNA: TGTGCCAGCAGCCGGTCCCTGACAGGGCGAGAGACCCAGTACTTC
CDR3: CASSRSLTGRETQYF

V: TRBV15
D: NA
length: 17
J: TRBJ2-1
size: NA
DNA: TGTGCCACCAGCAGAGAGGCGGTGGCAGCTGCCTACAATGAGCAGTTCTTC
CDR3: CATSREAVAAAYNEQFF

V: TRBV2
D: NA
length: 14
J: TRBJ1-1
size: NA
DNA: TGTGCCAGCAGTGAGAACGGAAGGCGGACTGAAGCTTTCTTT
CDR3: CASSENGRRTEAFF

V: TRBV28
D: TRBD2
length: 15
J: TRBJ2-5
size: NA
DNA: TGTGCCAGCAGTGATACTAGCGGAACCCAAGAGACCCAGTACTTC
CDR3: CASSDTSGTQETQYF

V: TRBV4-2
D: TRBD2
length: 18
J: TRBJ2-1
size: NA
DNA: TGTGCCAGCAGCCAAGATTTGAGACTAGCGGGGGGCTACAATGAGCAGTTCTTC
CDR3: CASSQDLRLAGGYNEQFF

V: TRBV5-1
D: NA
length: 15
J: TRBJ1-1
size: NA
DNA: TGCGCCAGCAGCTTGTCGGGGGGGCCCCACACTGAAGCTTTCTTT
CDR3: CASSLSGGPHTEAFF

V: TRBV6-1
D: NA
length: 14
J: TRBJ1-2
size: NA
DNA: TGTGCCAGCAGTGATGGACAGCCTAACTATGGCTACACCTTC
CDR3: CASSDGQPNYGYTF

V: TRBV19
D: NA
length: 14
J: TRBJ2-2
size: NA
DNA: TGTGCCAGTTACAGGGGAGGAAACACCGGGGAGCTGTTTTTT
CDR3: CASYRGGNTGELFF

V: TRBV7-3
D: NA
length: 14
J: TRBJ2-1
size: NA
DNA: TGTGCCAGCAGCTCCCCACTTAACCCGGGACATTCGTTCTTC
CDR3: CASSSPLNPGHSFF

V: TRBV9
D: TRBD2
length: 14
J: TRBJ2-5
size: NA
DNA: TGTGCCAGCAGCGTGACTAGCGGACAAGAGACCCAGTACTTC
CDR3: CASSVTSGQETQYF

V: TRBV28
D: TRBD1
length: 13
J: TRBJ1-1
size: NA
DNA: TGTGCCAGCCGGAGACAGGGAAACACTGAAGCTTTCTTT
CDR3: CASRRQGNTEAFF

V: TRBV3-1/TRBV3-2
D: TRBD1
length: 14
J: TRBJ1-4
size: NA
DNA: TGTGCCAGCAGCCCGACGACAGGGGATGAAAAACTGTTTTTT
CDR3: CASSPTTGDEKLFF

V: TRBV19
D: TRBD1
length: 15
J: TRBJ1-2
size: NA
DNA: TGTGCCAGTAGGATGGGACAGAATATTAACTATGGCTACACCTTC
CDR3: CASRMGQNINYGYTF

V: TRBV7-2
D: TRBD2
length: 15
J: TRBJ2-3
size: NA
DNA: TGTGCCAGCAGCTTAACCCCCCTAGCGGGAGATACGCAGTATTTT
CDR3: CASSLTPLAGDTQYF

V: TRBV11-3
D: TRBD2
length: 14
J: TRBJ2-3
size: NA
DNA: TGTGCCAGCAGCTCAGCGGGAGACACAGATACGCAGTATTTT
CDR3: CASSSAGDTDTQYF

V: TRBV3-1/TRBV3-2
D: TRBD1
length: 15
J: TRBJ2-7
size: NA
DNA: TGTGCCAGCAGCCAAGGCGGGACAGGGGCCCTTGAGCAGTACTTC
CDR3: CASSQGGTGALEQYF

V: TRBV30
D: TRBD1
length: 15
J: TRBJ1-5
size: NA
DNA: TGTGCCTGGAGTAAAGGACAGGGAAGCAATCAGCCCCAGCATTTT
CDR3: CAWSKGQGSNQPQHF

V: TRBV5-1
D: NA
length: 15
J: TRBJ2-5
size: NA
DNA: TGCGCCAGCAGCTTGTCCAGGGGTACCCAAGAGACCCAGTACTTC
CDR3: CASSLSRGTQETQYF

V: TRBV19
D: NA
length: 13
J: TRBJ2-7
size: NA
DNA: TGTGCCAGTAGTCCCGGGACTTCTTACGAGCAGTACTTC
CDR3: CASSPGTSYEQYF

V: TRBV19
D: TRBD2
length: 17
J: TRBJ2-5
size: NA
DNA: TGTGCCAGTAGTTTAGGGACTAGCGGAGACCTCCAAGAGACCCAGTACTTC
CDR3: CASSLGTSGDLQETQYF

V: TRBV14
D: NA
length: 14
J: TRBJ2-7
size: once
DNA: TGTGCCAGCAGCCTAGAGCTAGCAACCGACGAGCAGTACTTC
CDR3: CASSLELATDEQYF

V: TRBV6-6
D: NA
length: 14
J: TRBJ2-7
size: NA
DNA: TGTGCCAGCCGAAATTCGGACAGATTTTACGAGCAGTACTTC
CDR3: CASRNSDRFYEQYF

V: TRBV5-4
D: NA
length: 15
J: TRBJ2-3
size: few
DNA: TGTGCCAGCAGCGCCGGGGGAGCTAGCACAGATACGCAGTATTTT
CDR3: CASSAGGASTDTQYF

V: TRBV28
D: NA
length: 12
J: TRBJ1-2
size: NA
DNA: TGTGCCACCCTCGACAATAACTATGGCTACACCTTC
CDR3: CATLDNNYGYTF

V: TRBV30
D: TRBD2
length: 17
J: TRBJ2-1
size: NA
DNA: TGTGCCTGGAGACCGCTGGGACTAGCGGGAGTCGGGAATGAGCAGTTCTTC
CDR3: CAWRPLGLAGVGNEQFF

V: TRBV6-5
D: NA
length: 14
J: TRBJ2-7
size: NA
DNA: TGTGCCAGCAGTTACTCAGTGGGAGAGGGTGAGCAGTACTTC
CDR3: CASSYSVGEGEQYF

V: TRBV11-3
D: TRBD2
length: 16
J: TRBJ2-2
size: NA
DNA: TGTGCCAGCAGCTCACCGGGACTAGGAAACACCGGGGAGCTGTTTTTT
CDR3: CASSSPGLGNTGELFF

V: TRBV18
D: NA
length: 16
J: TRBJ1-1
size: NA
DNA: TGTGCCAGCTCACCTAATGTTTACAGGGAAGGCACTGAAGCTTTCTTT
CDR3: CASSPNVYREGTEAFF

V: TRBV12-3/TRBV12-4
D: TRBD1
length: 13
J: TRBJ1-4
size: NA
DNA: TGTGCCAGCAGTAACCAGGACAGGGAGAAACTGTTTTTT
CDR3: CASSNQDREKLFF

V: TRBV30
D: NA
length: 14
J: TRBJ2-7
size: NA
DNA: TGTGCCTGGGATTCAGGCAGGGTAACCTACGAGCAGTACTTC
CDR3: CAWDSGRVTYEQYF

V: TRBV4-3
D: NA
length: 18
J: TRBJ2-3
size: NA
DNA: TGCGCCAGCAGCCAAGATGGGGCCTCCTCCTTGACGGTAGATACGCAGTTTTTT
CDR3: CASSQDGASSLTVDTQFF

V: TRBV27
D: NA
length: 15
J: TRBJ2-1
size: few
DNA: TGTGCCAGCAGTCTGGCACAGGGGGGGAGGAATGAGCAGTTCTTC
CDR3: CASSLAQGGRNEQFF

V: TRBV5-1
D: TRBD1
length: 14
J: TRBJ1-2
size: NA
DNA: TGCGCCAGCAGTCCATCGGGACAGGGCTATGGCTACACCTTC
CDR3: CASSPSGQGYGYTF

V: TRBV18
D: NA
length: 13
J: TRBJ2-5
size: NA
DNA: TGTGCCAGCTCACCACTTCTATCCGAGACCCAGTACTTC
CDR3: CASSPLLSETQYF